This T cell receptor beta chain was sequenced for a study of cytomegalovirus exposure and HLA in healthy donors. PCR primers comprised 60 Vbeta and 13 Jbeta primers. The protocol was immunoSEQ multiplex PCR, while the TCRdb copy is restricted to in-frame clones and leaves out a portion. The sample has 130,000 or so clones, 55% to 80% seen once. As for this clone: The antigen remains unidentified.

General observations from the study: Earlier results showed most TCR beta V segments being productive about 90% or about 30% of the time. The authors listed some 160 TCR beta chains as cytomegalovirus-associated.

This CDR3 is 13 amino acids long. Germline V CDR1 and CDR2: SGHDT, YYEEEE. The ends were cut back, 1 base at V and 5 bases at J, with 10 bases in the middle. Sequenced sample: PBMCs. The V gene is TRBV5-6, the J gene TRBJ2-7, with D possibly being TRBD1 (5 bases). This sequence was found in a woman aged 40-49 years in good health and CMV-seronegative. The CDR3 DNA follows: TGTGCCAGCAGCTTGTCAGGGAACCACGAGCAGTACTTC. Protein product: CASSLSGNHEQYF.